This T cell receptor beta chain comes out of a study of T cell repertoires in cytomegalovirus infection. As regards this clonotype: Its matching antigen is unknown.

This CDR3 has 15 residues. Trimming removed 1 base from V and 4 bases from J; junction bases left unmatched: 3. Germline CDR1 reads SEHNR; CDR2 reads FQNEAQ (reference sequence). TCRdb recomputed calls from the reads with MiXCR, one row per CDR3 protein. Of 110,000 to 150,000 distinct CDR3 sequences listed, approximately 30% are singletons. The chain has TRBV7-9 and TRBJ2-5; 10 bases match TRBD1. The clonotype originates from a human donor in good health (CMV status not recorded). Some clones in this sample may be carry-over from other donors' samples. The starting material was CD8+ T cells from cultured PBMCs, obtained from culture after CMV antigen stimulation. Here the CDR3 reads CASSLDWDRGETQYF. The DNA of the CDR3 is TGTGCCAGCAGCTTAGACTGGGACAGGGGAGAGACCCAGTACTTC.